The rows below give T cell receptor beta chains drawn from one sample of a study of cytomegalovirus exposure and HLA in healthy donors. The assay was immunoSEQ multiplex PCR, and TCRdb's table has in-frame clones only and misses some. The sample includes about 160,000 clones, about 80% of them seen just once. What was sequenced was PBMCs. The receptors shown here come from a man aged 25-45 years in good health and CMV-seronegative. CDR3s include the opening cysteine and the closing phenylalanine or tryptophan. Fields, in order: clone size, D gene, J gene, V gene, CDR3 DNA, CDR3 protein. The D gene is left open where the match is weak. Clone size is stated in some rows and not others, as once, few, many or a class when expanded.

.	.	TRBJ2-1	TRBV5-1	TGCGCCAGCAGCTTTAACAATGAGCAGTTCTTC	CASSFNNEQFF
.	.	TRBJ1-1	TRBV18	TGTGCCAGCTCCCCTGGACTGGCTAGAAACACTGAAGCTTTCTTT	CASSPGLARNTEAFF
.	.	TRBJ2-1	TRBV6-1	TGTGCCATAAACCGGGGGGCTGAGCAGTTCTTC	CAINRGAEQFF
.	TRBD2	TRBJ2-7	TRBV29-1	TGCAGCGTCCCGCTCTGGACTAGCGGGCCCTGGGGCTCCTACGAGCAGTACTTC	CSVPLWTSGPWGSYEQYF
.	TRBD1	TRBJ1-2	TRBV30	TGTGCCTCGGCGGGACAGGGGTTCTATGGCTACACCTTC	CASAGQGFYGYTF
.	TRBD2	TRBJ2-1	TRBV19	TGTGCCAGTACTAGCGGGGGGGAAAATGAGCAGTTCTTC	CASTSGGENEQFF
.	TRBD2	TRBJ2-7	TRBV4-2	TGTGCCAGCAGCCCATCAGTGGGCGGGAGTTACTACGAGCAGTACTTC	CASSPSVGGSYYEQYF
.	TRBD1	TRBJ2-2	TRBV7-9	TGTGCCAGCACCAAAACGGCAGGGGGCGTCACCGGGGAGCTGTTTTTT	CASTKTAGGVTGELFF
.	TRBD1	TRBJ1-6	TRBV6-4	TGTGCCAGCAGTGACTCGACAGGGTGGGATTCACCCCTCCACTTT	CASSDSTGWDSPLHF
.	.	TRBJ1-1	TRBV6-5	TGTGCCAGCAGTTACTCCGGGACTTCGAACACTGAAGCTTTCTTT	CASSYSGTSNTEAFF
.	.	TRBJ2-4	TRBV28	TGTGCCAGCGCCGGGTCGGTAGCCAAAAACATTCAGTACTTC	CASAGSVAKNIQYF
.	TRBD1	TRBJ1-3	TRBV7-8	TGTGCCAGCAGCTTAGCTATACAGACAGGGAATGATGGAAACACCATATATTTT	CASSLAIQTGNDGNTIYF
.	TRBD1	TRBJ1-2	TRBV7-2	TGTGCCAGCAGCGCGGACAGGGTGAACTATGGCTACACCTTC	CASSADRVNYGYTF
once	.	TRBJ2-1	TRBV19	TGTGCCAGTAGGCACAGGGAACACTACAATGAGCAGTTCTTC	CASRHREHYNEQFF
.	.	TRBJ2-5	TRBV6-5	TGTGCCAGCAGTTCATGGACAACGGAGACCCAGTACTTC	CASSSWTTETQYF
.	TRBD2	TRBJ2-3	TRBV30	TGTGCCTGGGGACTAGCGGGTCCTTTGGGGACAGATACGCAGTATTTT	CAWGLAGPLGTDTQYF
.	.	TRBJ1-1	TRBV18	TGTGCCAGCTCACCACCGAAGGGGGTCCACACTGAAGCTTTCTTT	CASSPPKGVHTEAFF
.	TRBD1	TRBJ2-5	TRBV28	TGTGCCAGCAGTCCTTCTCGGACAGGGGGGGAGACCCAGTACTTC	CASSPSRTGGETQYF
.	.	TRBJ2-5	TRBV28	TGTGCCAGCAGTTTAAACCCAGGGGACCAAGAGACCCAGTACTTC	CASSLNPGDQETQYF
.	.	TRBJ1-1	TRBV15	TGTGCCACCAGCAGAGATCTGTCGGCCCCGGGGACTGAAGCTTTCTTT	CATSRDLSAPGTEAFF
.	.	TRBJ1-2	TRBV18	TGTGCCAGCTCGCCCCGGGGCGTAGCGGATGGCTACACCTTC	CASSPRGVADGYTF
.	TRBD1	TRBJ2-3	TRBV5-1	TGCGCCAGCAGCACGGCACAGGGGAACACAGATACGCAGTATTTT	CASSTAQGNTDTQYF
.	TRBD2	TRBJ2-5	TRBV15	TGTGCCACCAGCCCCCAACCCAAGCGGGAGGGCCAAGAGACCCAGTACTTC	CATSPQPKREGQETQYF
.	TRBD1	TRBJ2-7	TRBV5-4	TGTGCCAGCAGCTGGGGGACAGGGGACAGGGAGCAGTACTTC	CASSWGTGDREQYF
few	.	TRBJ2-1	TRBV6-1	TGTGCCAGCAGTGAAGTACGGTTCTACAATGAGCAGTTCTTC	CASSEVRFYNEQFF
.	.	TRBJ1-2	TRBV19	TGTGCCAGTATTGGCTCGCAAAACTATGGCTACACCTTC	CASIGSQNYGYTF
few	.	TRBJ1-2	TRBV5-1	TGCGCCAGCAGCTTGGAAGGGGCTAAGAGCTACACCTTC	CASSLEGAKSYTF
.	.	TRBJ1-5	TRBV5-1	TGCGCCAGCAGCTTGGACAGGACTAGCAATCAGCCCCAGCATTTT	CASSLDRTSNQPQHF
once	TRBD1	TRBJ2-7	TRBV27	TGTGCATCCGGGTGGGGGCAGGGGGCGGGAGAGCAGTACTTC	CASGWGQGAGEQYF
few	.	TRBJ1-2	TRBV7-2	TGTGCCAGCAGCTTATCCGGAGCAGCGACCTATGGCTACACCTTC	CASSLSGAATYGYTF
.	.	TRBJ2-7	TRBV2	TGTGCCAGCAGTGAGAAAATAGCGGATTCCTACGAGCAGTACTTC	CASSEKIADSYEQYF
.	.	TRBJ2-3	TRBV19	TGTGCCAGTAGAATGAGGAACGGGGACACAGATACGCAGTATTTT	CASRMRNGDTDTQYF
.	TRBD2	TRBJ2-1	TRBV5-1	TGCGCCAGCAGCTTGAGGACTAGCGGCTACAATGAGCAGTTCTTC	CASSLRTSGYNEQFF
.	.	TRBJ2-1	TRBV4-1	TGCGCCAGCAGCCAATTAGGAGGCCCCACCAATGAGCAGTTCTTC	CASSQLGGPTNEQFF
.	.	TRBJ1-2	TRBV5-1	TGCGCCAGCAGCCTCAGGGGAGTAGCGCCTAACTATGGCTACACCTTC	CASSLRGVAPNYGYTF
.	.	TRBJ1-6	TRBV27	TGTGCCAGCAGTGATCTCGACGGGGTTTTATATAATTCACCCCTCCACTTT	CASSDLDGVLYNSPLHF
.	TRBD2	TRBJ2-5	TRBV9	TGTGCCAGCAACCCGGGACTACCCCAAGAGACCCAGTACTTC	CASNPGLPQETQYF
.	.	TRBJ2-2	TRBV27	TGTGCCAGCAGGAGAGATACCGGGGAGCTGTTTTTT	CASRRDTGELFF
.	.	TRBJ1-2	TRBV14	TGTGCCAGCAGCCAAGTACAGACAAATGGCTACACCTTC	CASSQVQTNGYTF
.	TRBD2	TRBJ2-1	TRBV2	TGTGCCAGCAGGGGCCTAAGGGGAGGGCTTGGAAATGAGCAGTTCTTC	CASRGLRGGLGNEQFF
.	.	TRBJ2-1	TRBV7-9	TGTGCCAGCAGCTTGTCGCAACAGGTAGGGTCCTACAATGAGCAGTTCTTC	CASSLSQQVGSYNEQFF
once	.	TRBJ2-2	TRBV4-3	TGCGCCAGCAGCCCTCCCCCCAGGGGAGGGGGGACCGGGGAGCTGTTTTTT	CASSPPPRGGGTGELFF
.	.	TRBJ1-1	TRBV28	TGTGCCAGCACTCTCAGCGGGGGTGTCACTGAAGCTTTCTTT	CASTLSGGVTEAFF
.	.	TRBJ1-2	TRBV7-2	TGTGCCAGCAGCACGGGACAATTTGGCTACACCTTC	CASSTGQFGYTF
.	.	TRBJ1-1	TRBV28	TGTGCCGGCCGGACACCATCGAACACTGAAGCTTTCTTT	CAGRTPSNTEAFF
.	TRBD2	TRBJ2-2	TRBV11-2	TGTGCCAGCAGCCGGACTAGCGCAGGGGGGGAGCTGTTTTTT	CASSRTSAGGELFF
.	TRBD2	TRBJ2-3	TRBV28	TGTGCCAGCAGTTGGGGGGGTGAGAGCACAGATACGCAGTATTTT	CASSWGGESTDTQYF
.	TRBD1	TRBJ1-1	TRBV6-5	TGTGCCAGCTACAGGGGGCGGGCTGAAGCTTTCTTT	CASYRGRAEAFF
.	.	TRBJ1-5	TRBV19	TGTGCCAGCCTGCCTCCGGGGCAGGGGATGCAGCCCCAGCATTTT	CASLPPGQGMQPQHF
.	.	TRBJ2-1	TRBV7-2	TGTGCCAGCAGCCCCCTACCTCTCAATGAGCAGTTCTTC	CASSPLPLNEQFF
.	TRBD1	TRBJ1-3	TRBV28	TGTGCCAGCAGCGTACAGGGGTCTGGAAACACCATATATTTT	CASSVQGSGNTIYF
once	TRBD1	TRBJ1-1	TRBV5-1	TGCGCCAGCAGACGGGACAGTGTGAACACTGAAGCTTTCTTT	CASRRDSVNTEAFF